The 25 T cell receptor beta chains presented below share a single source sample, sequenced in a study of blood T cell repertoires in COVID-19. Clones were sequenced by immunoSEQ multiplex PCR, and TCRdb holds only the in-frame ones, with some missing. The repertoire holds 150,000 to 170,000 clones, with approximately 79% as singletons. The sample comprised PBMCs or T cells enriched from blood (not recorded which). All receptors come from a man over 45 who had recovered from COVID-19.

As DNA, the CDR3 is TGTGCTAGTGGTTTGGCCGCGCGGCCCCCGGAGCTGTTTTTT. Translation: CASGLAARPPELFF. J is TRBJ2-2 and V is TRBV12-5; D call uncertain. Between the trimmed V and J ends, which lost 1 base and 10 bases, there was a span of 13 bases. Germline V CDR1 and CDR2: LGHNT, FRNRAP. This CDR3 has 14 amino acids.

J is TRBJ2-2 and V is TRBV19; tentatively, D is TRBD1 (5 bases). The V gene lost 3 bases and the J gene lost 0 bases, with 11 bases spanning the gap. From germline, CDR1 is LNHDA and CDR2 SQIVND (reference sequence). The CDR3 is 16 amino acids. The CDR3 DNA follows: TGTGCCAGTAGTATGCAGGGTTCAGCGAACACCGGGGAGCTGTTTTTT. It yields the protein CASSMQGSANTGELFF.

The rearrangement joins TRBV6-5 to TRBJ1-1; D is unresolved. V lost 0 bases and J 1 base, leaving 6 bases between the germline ends. Per the germline V gene, CDR1 is MNHEY and CDR2 is SVGAGI. The length of the CDR3 is 14 residues. This CDR3 is CASSYSRRNTEAFF. For the CDR3, the DNA is TGTGCCAGCAGTTACTCCCGGAGGAACACTGAAGCTTTCTTT.

This chain connects TRBV5-1 to TRBJ1-1; no definite D call. V lost 5 bases and J lost 4, with 12 bases in between. The CDR3 is 13 residues long. Germline V gives CDR1 SGHRS, CDR2 YFSETQ. Written as DNA, the CDR3 is TGCGCCAGCAGGGAGGAGGTTTTCACTGAAGCTTTCTTT. Its protein is CASREEVFTEAFF.

The rearrangement links TRBV4-2 to TRBJ2-7; TRBD1 is a possible D gene (5 bases). V was cut by 1 base and J by 7 bases, with 17 bases left in between. The CDR3 runs 15 residues. Germline V gene data show CDR1 as LGHNA and CDR2 as YNFKEQ. CDR3 loop: CASSQGVQGLREQYF. The CDR3 coding sequence is TGTGCCAGCAGCCAAGGCGTGCAGGGCCTTCGAGAGCAGTACTTC.

The gene calls are TRBV5-1 and TRBJ1-2, with 8 bases aligning to TRBD1. Germline V gene data show CDR1 as SGHRS and CDR2 as YFSETQ. The CDR3 runs to 14 residues. With 4 bases clipped from V and 4 bases from J, the junction kept 6 bases outside the gene matches. This chain's CDR3 is CASSTGQGGYGYTF. In DNA, the CDR3 is TGCGCCAGCAGCACCGGACAGGGAGGCTATGGCTACACCTTC.

This chain links TRBV7-2 with TRBJ1-1, with D perhaps TRBD1 (5 bases). CDR3 length: 15 residues. The V end was cut by 5 bases, the J end by 5 bases, with 18 bases between. The germline gives CDR1 SGHTA, CDR2 FQGNSA. The CDR3 loop reads CASSTHRRGWTEAFF. In DNA, the CDR3 is TGTGCCAGCAGCACCCACAGGAGGGGCTGGACTGAAGCTTTCTTT.

The chain has TRBV19 and TRBJ1-2; D is perhaps TRBD1 (5 bases). Between the trimmed V and J ends, which lost 10 bases and 5 bases, there was a span of 17 bases. Germline V gene sequence: CDR1 LNHDA, CDR2 SQIVND (reference sequence). This CDR3 comprises 13 residues. The DNA of the CDR3 is TGTGCCACCACCTACGGGACTGCGTATGGCTACACCTTC. It codes for CATTYGTAYGYTF.

This chain uses TRBV5-1 with TRBJ2-1; 8 positions match TRBD2. V lost 0 bases, J lost 0 bases, and 5 bases stayed unmatched. The CDR3 has 17 amino acids. CDR1 is SGHRS, CDR2 YFSETQ, per germline. This CDR3 reads CASSLGILAASYNEQFF. In nucleotides, the CDR3 is TGCGCCAGCAGCTTGGGAATACTAGCGGCCTCCTACAATGAGCAGTTCTTC. Using reference TRBV5-1 and TRBJ2-1 for the parts outside the CDR3, the full variable domain is KAGVTQTPRYLIKTRGQQVTLSCSPISGHRSVSWYQQTPGQGLQFLFEYFSETQRNKGNFPGRFSGRQFSNSRSEMNVSTLELGDSALYLCASSLGILAASYNEQFFGPGTRLTVL.

V usage is TRBV6-6 and J usage is TRBJ1-5; TRBD1 matches at 7 bases. CDR1 and CDR2 (germline): MNHNY, SVGAGI (reference sequence). CDR3 length equals 13 residues. The ends lost 11 bases at V and 7 bases at J; junction bases unmatched: 11. CDR3 sequence (DNA): TGTGCCGCTACAGGGGCTCCAAACCAGCCCCAGCATTTT. Amino acids: CAATGAPNQPQHF.

This clone has just one count. The J gene is TRBJ2-1, the V gene TRBV7-8; D remains unclear. The CDR3 is made up of 18 amino acids. Deletions cut 1 base from V and 6 bases from J, with 22 bases between. The germline gives CDR1 SGHVS, CDR2 FQNEAQ. In nucleotides, the CDR3 is TGTGCCAGCAGCTTAGGGGCTCAACGCCTTACAATGTTCAATGAGCAGTTCTTC. As protein: CASSLGAQRLTMFNEQFF.

V usage is TRBV19 and J usage is TRBJ1-2; 7 bases match TRBD1. The CDR3 has 14 residues. Unmatched junction bases numbered 2, after V lost 4 bases and J lost 0 bases. Germline-derived CDR1 and CDR2 are LNHDA and SQIVND (reference sequence). CDR3 region: CASSRDSANYGYTF. CDR3 nucleotide sequence: TGTGCCAGTAGTAGGGACAGTGCTAACTATGGCTACACCTTC.

The V call is TRBV12-3 or TRBV12-4, the J call TRBJ2-1; 9 bases are a match to TRBD1. The V segment lost 6 bases and the J segment 10 bases; nucleotides outside the gene matches: 7. The CDR3 covers 13 residues. The CDR3 DNA reads as TGTGCCAGCAGAACTACAGGGGGCTGGGAGCAGTTCTTC. Translating it yields CASRTTGGWEQFF.

The J gene is TRBJ1-2, the V gene TRBV7-9; D may be TRBD1 (5 bases). This CDR3 is 13 amino acids long. The V and J ends lost 4 bases and 5 bases respectively, with 11 bases between them. Germline V gene sequence: CDR1 SEHNR, CDR2 FQNEAQ (reference sequence). The CDR3 DNA follows: TGTGCCAGCAGCTCCCAGGGTATTTATGGCTACACCTTC. Protein product: CASSSQGIYGYTF.

This clone was seen only a few times. This chain connects TRBV7-9 to TRBJ2-3, with D uncertain. The CDR3 consists of 13 residues. V lost 5 bases, J lost 2 bases, and 8 bases lay in between. Germline V CDR1 and CDR2: SEHNR, FQNEAQ (reference sequence). The DNA for the CDR3 is TGTGCCAGCAGCGCCAGGAACACAGATACGCAGTATTTT. Translation gives CASSARNTDTQYF.

CDR3 nucleotide sequence: TGCGCCAGCAGCCAAGATCAGGACTACCAAGAGACCCAGTACTTC. Translated: CASSQDQDYQETQYF. The genes are TRBV4-1 and TRBJ2-5; maybe TRBD2 (5 bases). The V end was cut by 0 bases, the J end by 0 bases, with 8 bases between. This CDR3 contains 15 residues. CDR1 MGHRA and CDR2 YSYEKL come from the germline V gene.

The chain recombines TRBV7-8 with TRBJ1-1; TRBD1 aligns across 7 bases. The ends lost 5 bases at V and 6 bases at J; junction bases unmatched: 6. The germline gives CDR1 SGHVS, CDR2 FQNEAQ. The CDR3 is 13 amino acids. The CDR3 protein is CASSAGGRAEAFF. DNA for the CDR3: TGTGCCAGCAGCGCAGGGGGTAGAGCTGAAGCTTTCTTT.

This clone was observed once. The CDR3 spells CASSEQGDNEKLFF. The DNA for the CDR3 is TGTGCCAGCAGCGAACAGGGAGACAATGAAAAACTGTTTTTT. The chain recombines TRBV7-9 with TRBJ1-4; the D gene is possibly TRBD1 (6 bases). CDR1 SEHNR and CDR2 FQNEAQ come from the germline V gene (reference sequence). Between the trimmed V and J ends, which lost 5 bases and 5 bases, there was a span of 12 bases. This CDR3 has 14 residues. The full variable domain, with the rest looked up from reference TRBV7-9 and TRBJ1-4, is DTGVSQNPRHKITKRGQNVTFRCDPISEHNRLYWYRQTLGQGPEFLTYFQNEAQLEKSRLLSDRFSAERPKGSFSTLEIQRTEQGDSAMYLCASSEQGDNEKLFFGSGTQLSVL.

CDR3 sequence: CASRNSGGETQYF. The CDR3, as DNA: TGTGCCAGCAGGAATAGCGGGGGGGAGACCCAGTACTTC. V gene TRBV3-1 (or the pseudogene TRBV3-2) combines with J gene TRBJ2-5, with 10 positions matching TRBD2. The J segment lost 5 bases and the V segment lost 6 bases, leaving 3 bases of the junction unmatched. This CDR3 has 13 residues. Germline loops: CDR1 LGHDT, CDR2 YNNKEL (reference sequence).

This sequence joins TRBV7-2 and TRBJ1-1; 8 bases map to TRBD1. From germline, CDR1 is SGHTA and CDR2 FQGNSA. There are 15 residues in the CDR3. V was clipped by 3 bases and J by 1 base; unmatched bases: 4. The CDR3 DNA is TGTGCCAGCAGCTTCGGAACAGGGGGGAACACTGAAGCTTTCTTT. Protein: CASSFGTGGNTEAFF.

There are a few counts of this clone. The chain links TRBV9 to TRBJ2-2; TRBD1 aligns across 10 bases. The CDR3 loop spans 15 amino acids. Trimming cost V 2 bases and J 4 bases; bases outside gene matches: 2. Per the germline V gene, CDR1 is SGDLS and CDR2 is YYNGEE. The CDR3 protein is CASSVTGGSTGELFF. In DNA, the CDR3 is TGTGCCAGCAGCGTGACAGGGGGCAGCACCGGGGAGCTGTTTTTT.

V and J are TRBV28 and TRBJ2-7; the D is unclear. This CDR3 is built from 10 residues. CDR1 and CDR2 from the germline V gene are MDHEN and SYDVKM. Trimming took 10 bases from V and 1 from J, leaving 5 bases between them. The CDR3 region is CATLSYEQYF. CDR3 in DNA: TGTGCCACACTTTCCTACGAGCAGTACTTC. Using reference TRBV28 and TRBJ2-7 for the parts outside the CDR3, the full variable domain is DVKVTQSSRYLVKRTGEKVFLECVQDMDHENMFWYRQDPGLGLRLIYFSYDVKMKEKGDIPEGYSVSREKKERFSLILESASTNQTSMYLCATLSYEQYFGPGTRLTVT.

The V call is TRBV30, the J call TRBJ1-1; no clear D gene. Between the trimmed V and J ends, which lost 4 bases and 1 base, there was a span of 10 bases. Per the germline V gene, CDR1 is GTSNPN and CDR2 is SVGIG (reference sequence). This CDR3 is 13 amino acids long. The DNA of the CDR3 is TGTGCCTGGAAGGCAGGTTCGAACACTGAAGCTTTCTTT. Encoded protein: CAWKAGSNTEAFF.

The chain couples TRBV19 to TRBJ1-5; no definite D call. The germline V gene has CDR1 LNHDA and CDR2 SQIVND (reference sequence). The length of the CDR3 is 15 residues. V was clipped by 3 bases and J by 4 bases, with 13 bases between them. CDR3 sequence: CASSMGSRWNQPQHF. CDR3 DNA sequence: TGTGCCAGTAGTATGGGCAGCCGTTGGAATCAGCCCCAGCATTTT.

The rearrangement links TRBV5-4 to TRBJ2-4; D ambiguous. V was cut by 4 bases and J by 1 base, with 15 bases left in between. The CDR3 contains 16 residues. Germline-derived CDR1 and CDR2 are SGHNT and YYREEE (reference sequence). CDR3 amino acids: CASSDPEEEAKNIQYF. In nucleotides, the CDR3 is TGTGCCAGCAGCGACCCCGAAGAGGAGGCCAAAAACATTCAGTACTTC. Full variable domain (rest looked up from reference TRBV5-4 and TRBJ2-4): ETGVTQSPTHLIKTRGQQVTLRCSSQSGHNTVSWYQQALGQGPQFIFQYYREEENGRGNFPPRFSGLQFPNYSSELNVNALELDDSALYLCASSDPEEEAKNIQYFGAGTRLSVL.